This T cell receptor beta chain originates from a study of CD8+CD57+ T cells in acquired aplastic anemia. This clonotype has at least ten counts. TCR beta VDJ and CDR3 profiling used genomic DNA as template. Each CDR3 protein gets one entry after TCRdb re-called the reads with MiXCR. The sample carries roughly 150,000 distinct CDR3 sequences, around 40% recorded once. V was clipped by 5 bases and J by 8 bases, with 15 bases between them. The CDR3 has 14 residues. Germline CDR1 reads SGHVS; CDR2 reads FNYEAQ. Sequencing was done on a sample of sorted CD4+, CD8+, or CD8+CD57+ T cells (not recorded which) from PBMCs. The J gene is TRBJ1-4, the V gene TRBV7-6; D may be TRBD1 (5 bases). The TCR comes from a human donor in good health. This CDR3 is CASSPKTWGEKLFF. As DNA, the CDR3 is TGTGCCAGCAGCCCGAAGACCTGGGGGGAAAAACTGTTTTTT.